The 32 T cell receptor beta chains presented below share a single source sample, sequenced in a study of T cells in Graves' hyperthyroidism and ophthalmopathy. From RNA transcripts, TCR beta CDR3 regions were amplified. Researchers ran a first-round RT-PCR on the TCR CDR3 using the HTBI primer set. TCRdb reanalysed the multiplex PCR reads using MiXCR and keeps one entry per CDR3 protein. The repertoire holds around 340,000 distinct CDR3 sequences, with about 18% as singletons. Material for sequencing was blood. The receptors here all came from a woman aged 30 to 39 with Graves' hyperthyroidism that later progressed to Graves' ophthalmopathy.

This clonotype showed up many times. The V gene is TRBV2, the J gene TRBJ1-4; D is uncertain. Germline-derived CDR1 and CDR2 are SNHLY and FYNNEI. Trimming stripped 3 bases from V and 8 bases from J, with 19 bases between. The CDR3 extends over 16 amino acids. The CDR3 is CASSDPLQSLGEKLFF. CDR3 DNA sequence: TGTGCCAGCAGTGACCCCCTACAGTCGCTTGGGGAAAAACTGTTTTTT. The full variable domain, with the rest looked up from reference TRBV2 and TRBJ1-4, is EPEVTQTPSHQVTQMGQEVILRCVPISNHLYFYWYRQILGQKVEFLVSFYNNEISEKSEIFDDQFSVERPDGSNFTLKIRSTKLEDSAMYFCASSDPLQSLGEKLFFGSGTQLSVL.

This sequence joins TRBV12-3 or TRBV12-4 and TRBJ2-3; D uncertain. The CDR3 totals 15 residues. The ends were cut back, 3 bases at V and 0 bases at J, with 10 bases in the middle. CDR3 sequence: CASSFSSPSTDTQYF. CDR3 in DNA: TGTGCCAGCAGTTTTTCGTCCCCTAGCACAGATACGCAGTATTTT.

Many counts were recorded for this clonotype. This chain connects TRBV24-1 to TRBJ1-2, with D uncertain. V lost 7 bases, J lost 6 bases, and 14 bases lay in between. The CDR3 is 13 residues long. Germline-derived CDR1 and CDR2 are KGHDR and SFDVKD. Written as DNA, the CDR3 is TGTGCCACCAGCCAAAGAACCCTGGATGGCTACACCTTC. This gives the protein CATSQRTLDGYTF.

The CDR3 reads CASSLYLGGRVHGYTF. The CDR3 DNA follows: TGTGCCAGCAGCTTATACCTTGGGGGCAGGGTCCATGGCTACACCTTC. This chain connects TRBV7-9 to TRBJ1-2, with a weak D call TRBD1 (6 bases). V was pared by 2 bases and J by 6 bases, with 19 bases between. Per germline, CDR1 SEHNR and CDR2 FQNEAQ (reference sequence). The length of the CDR3 is 16 residues. The full variable domain, in which reference TRBV7-9 and TRBJ1-2 provide the parts outside the CDR3, is DTGVSQNPRHKITKRGQNVTFRCDPISEHNRLYWYRQTLGQGPEFLTYFQNEAQLEKSRLLSDRFSAERPKGSFSTLEIQRTEQGDSAMYLCASSLYLGGRVHGYTFGSGTRLTVV.

The sample holds a few counts of this clonotype. This chain uses TRBV19 with TRBJ2-7; the match to TRBD2 covers 9 bases. The CDR3 runs 13 residues. Germline CDR1 LNHDA, CDR2 SQIVND (reference sequence). With V trimmed by 10 bases and J by 6 bases, 10 bases remained unmatched. The DNA of the CDR3 is TGTGCCACCGCCGCTAGCGGGAAATCCGAGCAGTACTTC. This encodes CATAASGKSEQYF.

This sequence joins TRBV20-1 and TRBJ2-7; 10 nucleotides match TRBD1. This CDR3 has 17 amino acids. V was pared by 0 bases and J by 5 bases, with 13 bases of the junction left unmatched. Germline V gene sequence: CDR1 DFQATT, CDR2 SNEGSKA (reference sequence). DNA for the CDR3: TGCAGTGCTAGAGATTATTCTACCGGGACAGGGGAGAACGAGCAGTACTTC. Protein product: CSARDYSTGTGENEQYF.

Worth noting for this clonotype: This may arise from a read error, as a much more abundant clone is one base away. V usage is TRBV10-2 and J usage is TRBJ2-1; 7 bases are a match to TRBD1. In germline, CDR1 is WSHSY, CDR2 SAAADI. This CDR3 has 18 amino acids. The DNA for the CDR3 is TGCGCCAGCAGTGAGGGAATTTACAGGGGTGGGTCCTACAATGGGCAGTTCTTC. Its protein is CASSEGIYRGGSYNGQFF.

The table lists this clonotype with many counts. The chain carries TRBV7-2 and TRBJ2-1; 7 nucleotides line up with TRBD1. The CDR3 contains 15 residues. The germline V gene has CDR1 SGHTA and CDR2 FQGNSA. V lost 1 base, J lost 7 bases, and 7 bases stayed unmatched. In DNA form, the CDR3 reads TGTGCCAGCAGCTTAGTAGGGACAGCCTCAAATGAGCAGTTCTTC. Its protein product is CASSLVGTASNEQFF.

This clonotype was detected many times. This chain links TRBV7-9 with TRBJ1-3, with D perhaps matching TRBD1 (6 bases). The germline V and J ends were trimmed by 6 bases and 9 bases, with 15 bases remaining between them. Germline V gene sequence: CDR1 SEHNR, CDR2 FQNEAQ (reference sequence). The CDR3 spans 13 residues. The CDR3 bases are TGTGCCAGCAGGCAGGACAGCCGCCCCACCATATATTTT. It specifies CASRQDSRPTIYF. Using reference TRBV7-9 and TRBJ1-3 for the parts outside the CDR3, the full variable domain is DTGVSQNPRHKITKRGQNVTFRCDPISEHNRLYWYRQTLGQGPEFLTYFQNEAQLEKSRLLSDRFSAERPKGSFSTLEIQRTEQGDSAMYLCASRQDSRPTIYFGEGSWLTVV.

J is TRBJ2-7 and V is TRBV6-1; 8 nucleotides line up with TRBD1. The CDR3 contains 15 residues. Germline CDR1 MNHNS, CDR2 SASEGT. V lost 5 bases, J lost 2 bases, and 8 bases stayed unmatched. Here the CDR3 DNA reads TGTGCCAGCAGTAGGACAGGGTCCGGACCCTACGAGCAGTACTTC. Translating gives CASSRTGSGPYEQYF.

This clonotype was seen repeatedly, ten times or more. The chain links TRBV6-1 to TRBJ2-5; TRBD2 matches at 7 bases. Germline V CDR1 and CDR2: MNHNS, SASEGT. Trimming cost V 4 bases and J 0 bases; bases outside gene matches: 5. This CDR3 comprises 15 residues. The CDR3: CASSVASGDQETQYF. CDR3 DNA sequence: TGTGCCAGCAGTGTGGCTAGCGGCGACCAAGAGACCCAGTACTTC.

Many counts were recorded for this clonotype. This chain connects TRBV6-2 or TRBV6-3 to TRBJ2-7; 12 bases align to TRBD2. J was trimmed by 2 bases and V by 0 bases; bases with no gene match: 17. The CDR3 covers 21 residues. Germline assignment: CDR1 MNHEY and CDR2 SVGEGT. The CDR3 bases are TGTGCCAGCAGTTACTCCATTGCTAGCGGGAGGGCCTCGTTCAGAGCCTACGAGCAGTACTTC. This codes for CASSYSIASGRASFRAYEQYF.

This clonotype was found many times. The chain recombines TRBV6-6 with TRBJ2-7; 11 bases are shared with TRBD2. Germline lookup yields CDR1 MNHNY and CDR2 SVGAGI (reference sequence). There are 15 residues in the CDR3. With V trimmed by 2 bases and J by 3 bases, 3 bases remained unmatched. The CDR3 spells CASSYGLAGGYEQYF. CDR3 nucleotides: TGTGCCAGCAGTTACGGGCTAGCGGGAGGCTACGAGCAGTACTTC.

This clonotype was seen many times. The chain combines TRBV19 with TRBJ1-1; TRBD1 matches 11 bases. Germline CDR1 is LNHDA and CDR2 is SQIVND (reference sequence). There are 15 residues in the CDR3. The ends lost 6 bases at V and 4 bases at J; junction bases unmatched: 7. The CDR3 is CASSRTGGGSTEAFF. The CDR3 DNA reads as TGTGCCAGTAGCCGGACAGGGGGCGGGAGCACTGAAGCTTTCTTT.

The genes are TRBV7-2 and TRBJ1-1, with 7 bases that match TRBD1. Germline values: CDR1 SGHTA, CDR2 FQGNSA. J lost 3 bases, V lost 2 bases, and 3 bases had no gene match. CDR3 length: 14 residues. The CDR3 spells CASSLRDSYTEAFF. The CDR3 DNA reads as TGTGCCAGCAGCTTAAGGGACAGTTACACTGAAGCTTTCTTT.

The rearrangement uses TRBV20-1 and TRBJ2-3, with 13 nucleotides matching TRBD2. The J segment lost 3 bases and the V segment lost 3 bases, leaving 3 bases of the junction unmatched. From germline, CDR1 is DFQATT and CDR2 SNEGSKA (reference sequence). The CDR3 is made up of 15 amino acids. This CDR3 is CSASGLAGDTDTQYF. In DNA form, the CDR3 reads TGCAGTGCTAGTGGACTAGCGGGAGATACAGATACGCAGTATTTT.

This clonotype came up many times. V usage is TRBV11-2 and J usage is TRBJ2-3; D not resolved. The CDR3 length is 15 residues. Trimming cost V 1 base and J 0 bases, with 8 bases left between them. Germline assignment: CDR1 SGHAT and CDR2 FQNNGV. The CDR3 DNA sequence: TGTGCCAGCAGCTTAGCTACTCCTAGCACAGATACGCAGTATTTT. Translating gives CASSLATPSTDTQYF.

This clonotype appeared many times. V usage is TRBV28 and J usage is TRBJ2-5; 15 nucleotides line up with TRBD2. The CDR3 is made up of 18 amino acids. Germline values: CDR1 MDHEN, CDR2 SYDVKM. V lost 2 bases and J lost 4; bases outside the gene matches: 8. The CDR3 DNA reads as TGTGCCAGCAGTTTACGGACTAGCGGGAGGGCCGATGGAGAGACCCAGTACTTC. Translated: CASSLRTSGRADGETQYF.

This clonotype was counted at least ten times. The chain combines TRBV20-1 with TRBJ2-1; 11 nucleotides match TRBD2. CDR1 and CDR2 from the germline V gene are DFQATT and SNEGSKA (reference sequence). Trimming removed 4 bases from V and 7 bases from J; junction bases left unmatched: 9. The CDR3 totals 15 residues. Here the CDR3 reads CSAKDSGRARNEQFF. As DNA, the CDR3 is TGCAGTGCTAAGGATAGCGGGAGGGCCAGAAATGAGCAGTTCTTC.

The chain employs TRBV7-6 and TRBJ1-6; D is possibly TRBD1 (5 bases). Trimming left V 5 bases short and J 3 bases short, with 11 bases between. The CDR3 consists of 15 residues. The germline V gene encodes CDR1 SGHVS and CDR2 FNYEAQ. The CDR3 DNA reads as TGTGCCAGCAGCCCCGACAGCCTCTATAATTCACCCCTCCACTTT. Protein product: CASSPDSLYNSPLHF.

The sample holds many counts of this clonotype. The genes are TRBV4-2 and TRBJ2-3; a possible D gene is TRBD2 (6 bases). The V gene lost 1 base and the J gene lost 0 bases, with 14 bases spanning the gap. CDR3 size: 17 residues. Looked up from germline, CDR1 is LGHNA and CDR2 is YNFKEQ. CDR3: CASSQGAGLSSTDTQYF. The DNA of the CDR3 is TGTGCCAGCAGCCAAGGCGCAGGACTATCTAGCACAGATACGCAGTATTTT.

This clonotype was observed at least ten times. The chain links TRBV14 to TRBJ1-3, with 7 bases aligning to TRBD1. Germline V gene sequence: CDR1 SGHDN, CDR2 FVKESK. Trimming at V came to 4 bases and at J to 4 bases, leaving 7 bases not matched to a gene. The CDR3 consists of 15 residues. The CDR3: CASSPWTGTGNTIYF. CDR3 nucleotide sequence: TGTGCCAGCAGCCCATGGACAGGAACAGGAAACACCATATATTTT.

This clonotype showed up many times. J is TRBJ1-2 and V is TRBV30; the D gene is possibly TRBD1 (5 bases). Per the germline V gene, CDR1 is GTSNPN and CDR2 is SVGIG (reference sequence). Deletions cut 4 bases from V and 3 bases from J, with 12 bases between. The CDR3 runs to 13 residues. The CDR3 sequence: CAWIKTTDYGYTF. In DNA, the CDR3 is TGTGCCTGGATAAAGACGACAGACTATGGCTACACCTTC.

This clonotype was observed at least ten times. CDR3 sequence: CASSRRRGGLSYEQYF. The CDR3 region has the DNA TGTGCCAGCAGCCGACGACGCGGGGGGCTCTCCTACGAGCAGTACTTC. The V call is TRBV3-1, the J call TRBJ2-7; TRBD2 agrees at 8 bases. Germline V CDR1 and CDR2: LGHDT, YNNKEL (reference sequence). V lost 4 bases to trimming and J lost 0 bases; unmatched junction nucleotides: 8. The CDR3 spans 16 residues.

The V gene is TRBV28, the J gene TRBJ2-7, with D unclear. Trimming took 5 bases from V and 3 from J, leaving 8 bases between them. CDR3 length: 12 residues. The germline V gene encodes CDR1 MDHEN and CDR2 SYDVKM. CDR3 sequence (DNA): TGTGCCAGCAGTCCTTGGGGCTACGAGCAGTACTTC. It translates to CASSPWGYEQYF. Full variable domain (rest looked up from reference TRBV28 and TRBJ2-7): DVKVTQSSRYLVKRTGEKVFLECVQDMDHENMFWYRQDPGLGLRLIYFSYDVKMKEKGDIPEGYSVSREKKERFSLILESASTNQTSMYLCASSPWGYEQYFGPGTRLTVT.

The chain links TRBV12-3 or TRBV12-4 to TRBJ1-2, with TRBD1 as a possible D gene (6 bases). The length of the CDR3 is 13 residues. V lost 3 bases, J lost 6 bases, and 11 bases lay in between. CDR3 nucleotides: TGTGCCAGCAGTTTTCCGGACAGTCATGGCTACACCTTC. Its translation is CASSFPDSHGYTF.

V is TRBV9 and J is TRBJ2-3, with 11 bases that match TRBD2. The CDR3 has 22 residues. The junction had 24 bases not matched to a gene; V was cut back by 4 bases and J by 2 bases. Germline V gene sequence: CDR1 SGDLS, CDR2 YYNGEE. The CDR3 loop reads CASSTPGGELAGDVGSTDTQYF. The CDR3 DNA sequence: TGTGCCAGCAGCACCCCTGGGGGGGAACTAGCGGGAGATGTTGGGTCCACAGATACGCAGTATTTT.

This clonotype was recorded at least ten times. The J gene is TRBJ2-7, the V gene TRBV7-9; a possible D gene is TRBD2 (5 bases). V was trimmed by 5 bases and J by 1 base, leaving 21 bases between them. Germline CDR1 and CDR2: SEHNR and FQNEAQ (reference sequence). This CDR3 region has 17 residues. The CDR3 coding sequence is TGTGCCAGCAGCCCCCAATTGGCCGGACTGGGATCCTACGAGCAGTACTTC. As protein: CASSPQLAGLGSYEQYF.

The rearrangement uses TRBV15 and TRBJ1-2, with a weak D call TRBD1 (6 bases). This CDR3 is 12 amino acids long. Germline V lookup: CDR1 LNHNV, CDR2 YYDKDF (reference sequence). Trimming took 5 bases from V and 6 from J, leaving 10 bases between them. CDR3 residues: CATSSGANGYTF. Written as DNA, the CDR3 is TGTGCCACCAGCTCAGGGGCCAATGGCTACACCTTC.

The rearrangement links TRBV12-3 or TRBV12-4 to TRBJ1-3, with D perhaps TRBD1 (5 bases). CDR3 length: 17 residues. V lost 2 bases, J lost 0 bases, and 14 bases lay in between. As DNA, the CDR3 is TGTGCCAGCAGTTTAAGGGGCCGGTGGGACTCTGGAAACACCATATATTTT. Protein sequence: CASSLRGRWDSGNTIYF.

The table lists this clonotype with a few counts. The chain joins TRBV7-9 to TRBJ2-7; TRBD1 matches 7 bases. The V gene's germline CDR1 is SEHNR and CDR2 FQNEAQ (reference sequence). CDR3 length equals 14 residues. Trimming removed 5 bases from V and 3 bases from J; junction bases left unmatched: 7. The CDR3 DNA reads TGTGCCAGCAGCCCCGGGACAGAGGGCTACGAGCAGTACTTC. It encodes CASSPGTEGYEQYF. The full variable domain, its missing parts supplied by reference TRBV7-9 and TRBJ2-7, is DTGVSQNPRHKITKRGQNVTFRCDPISEHNRLYWYRQTLGQGPEFLTYFQNEAQLEKSRLLSDRFSAERPKGSFSTLEIQRTEQGDSAMYLCASSPGTEGYEQYFGPGTRLTVT.

This clonotype was detected ten times or more. The chain is built from TRBV14 and TRBJ2-7; TRBD2 matches at 8 bases. This CDR3 has 15 amino acids. V was pared by 3 bases and J by 6 bases, with 10 bases of the junction left unmatched. Looked up from germline, CDR1 is SGHDN and CDR2 is FVKESK. The CDR3 spells CASSQTSGRGVEQYF. CDR3 DNA sequence: TGTGCCAGCAGCCAGACGTCTGGGCGGGGGGTCGAGCAGTACTTC.